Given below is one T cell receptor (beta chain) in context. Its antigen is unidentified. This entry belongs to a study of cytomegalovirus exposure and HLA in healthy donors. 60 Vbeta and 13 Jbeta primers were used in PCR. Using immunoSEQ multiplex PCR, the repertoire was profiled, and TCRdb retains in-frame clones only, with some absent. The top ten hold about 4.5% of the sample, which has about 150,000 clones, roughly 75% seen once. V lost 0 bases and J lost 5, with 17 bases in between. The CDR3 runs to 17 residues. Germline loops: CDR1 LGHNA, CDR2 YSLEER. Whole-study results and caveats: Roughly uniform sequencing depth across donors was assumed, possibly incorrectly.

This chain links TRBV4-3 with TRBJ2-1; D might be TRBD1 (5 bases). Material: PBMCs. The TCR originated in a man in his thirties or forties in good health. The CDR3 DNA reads TGCGCCAGCAGCCAAGAATCCGGTAGGGGTCAGAACAATGAGCAGTTCTTC. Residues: CASSQESGRGQNNEQFF.